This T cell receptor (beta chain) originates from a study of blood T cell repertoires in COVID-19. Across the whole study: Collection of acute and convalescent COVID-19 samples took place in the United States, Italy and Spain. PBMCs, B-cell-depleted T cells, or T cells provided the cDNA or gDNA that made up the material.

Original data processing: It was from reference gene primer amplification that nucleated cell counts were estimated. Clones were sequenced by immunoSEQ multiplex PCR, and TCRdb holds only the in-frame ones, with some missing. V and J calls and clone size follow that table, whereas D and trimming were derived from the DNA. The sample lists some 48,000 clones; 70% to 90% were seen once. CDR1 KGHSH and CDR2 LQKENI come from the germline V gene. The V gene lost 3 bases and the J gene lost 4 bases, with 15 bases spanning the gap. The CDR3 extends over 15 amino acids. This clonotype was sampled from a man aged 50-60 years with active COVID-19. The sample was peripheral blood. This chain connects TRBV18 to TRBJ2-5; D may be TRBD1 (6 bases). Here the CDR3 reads CASSPSRGSRETQYF. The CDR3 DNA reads TGTGCCAGCTCACCGAGCAGGGGATCGAGAGAGACCCAGTACTTC.